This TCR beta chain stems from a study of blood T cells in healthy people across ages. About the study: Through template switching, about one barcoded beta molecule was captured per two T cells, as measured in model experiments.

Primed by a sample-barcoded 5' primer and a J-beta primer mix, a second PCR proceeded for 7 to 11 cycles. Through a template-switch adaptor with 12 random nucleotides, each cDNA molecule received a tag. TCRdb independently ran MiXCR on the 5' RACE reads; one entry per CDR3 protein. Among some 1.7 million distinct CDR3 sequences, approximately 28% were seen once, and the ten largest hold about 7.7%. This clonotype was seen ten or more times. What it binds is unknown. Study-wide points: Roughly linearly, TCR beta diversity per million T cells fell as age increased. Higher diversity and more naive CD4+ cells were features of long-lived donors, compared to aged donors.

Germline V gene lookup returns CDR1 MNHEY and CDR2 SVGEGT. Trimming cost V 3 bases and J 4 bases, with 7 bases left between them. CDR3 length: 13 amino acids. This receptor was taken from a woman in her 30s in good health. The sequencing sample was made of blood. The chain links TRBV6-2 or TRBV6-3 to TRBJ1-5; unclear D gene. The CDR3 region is CASSYNLNQPQHF. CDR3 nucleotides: TGTGCCAGCAGTTATAACCTGAATCAGCCCCAGCATTTT.